This TCR beta chain comes out of a study of shared T cell receptors in the human thymus. The CDR3 is made up of 12 amino acids. Germline CDR1 ENHRY, CDR2 SYGVKD. V was pared by 5 bases and J by 0 bases, with 4 bases between. Only in-frame clones appear in the TCRdb table, and some are missing; sequencing was by immunoSEQ multiplex PCR. The sample holds under 450,000 clones, approximately 95% seen once. This TCR was sampled from a human donor. The gene calls are TRBV10-3 and TRBJ1-2; D unclear. Material for sequencing was thymocytes. The CDR3 sequence is CAISLPNYGYTF. CDR3 sequence (DNA): TGTGCCATCAGTTTACCTAACTATGGCTACACCTTC.